The 14 T cell receptor beta chains below come from one sample, sequenced in a study of blood T cell repertoires in COVID-19. This table comes from immunoSEQ multiplex PCR, and its TCRdb copy is limited to in-frame clones, with some not included. Of tens of thousands of clones listed, approximately 85% are singletons. Input material: peripheral blood. Source of these receptors: a human donor in a cohort sampled during active COVID-19.

This sequence joins TRBV10-3 and TRBJ1-1; the match to TRBD1 covers 8 bases. The CDR3 consists of 16 residues. Germline V CDR1 and CDR2: ENHRY, SYGVKD. V trimming: 3 bases; J trimming: 5 bases; junction bases outside the gene matches: 11. For the CDR3, the DNA is TGTGCCATCAGTGAAAGTGGGACAGGTGGGGGGACTGAAGCTTTCTTT. Translated, it gives CAISESGTGGGTEAFF.

The chain is built from TRBV4-1 and TRBJ2-1; D may be TRBD2 (6 bases). Germline V gene data show CDR1 as MGHRA and CDR2 as YSYEKL. The CDR3 is 15 residues long. The ends were cut back, 0 bases at V and 6 bases at J, with 12 bases in the middle. DNA of the CDR3: TGCGCCAGCAGCCAAGATACGGGAGTATTCAATGAGCAGTTCTTC. Protein: CASSQDTGVFNEQFF.

This clone was found a few times. The V gene is TRBV2, the J gene TRBJ1-2; weak D call: TRBD1 (6 bases). V was pared by 6 bases and J by 5 bases, with 13 bases between. From germline, CDR1 is SNHLY and CDR2 FYNNEI. The CDR3 is 13 amino acids. The CDR3 nucleotides are TGTGCCAGCAGCCCACGAGGACAGTATGGCTACACCTTC. Amino acid sequence: CASSPRGQYGYTF.

The chain joins TRBV7-2 to TRBJ2-1; 13 nucleotides match TRBD2. V gave up 5 bases and J gave up 8 bases; unmatched junction bases: 6. There are 15 residues in the CDR3. The germline V gene has CDR1 SGHTA and CDR2 FQGNSA. CDR3 sequence: CASSTRTSGSDEQFF. CDR3 in DNA: TGTGCCAGCAGCACCCGGACTAGCGGGAGCGATGAGCAGTTCTTC.

This clone was observed once. V and J are TRBV4-1 and TRBJ2-7; TRBD2 matches at 9 bases. CDR1 is MGHRA, CDR2 YSYEKL, per germline. This CDR3 region has 18 residues. J gave up 0 bases and V 3 bases, and 12 bases lay outside the gene matches. As DNA, the CDR3 is TGCGCCAGCAGCCACCGGACCCAAGATAGCGGGGGCTCCTACGAGCAGTACTTC. It yields the protein CASSHRTQDSGGSYEQYF.

This clone was seen once. This chain links TRBV10-3 with TRBJ2-7; 11 bases match TRBD1. Germline V gene lookup returns CDR1 ENHRY and CDR2 SYGVKD. The CDR3 has 15 amino acids. V shed 6 bases and J 1 base; nucleotides not matched to a gene: 5. As DNA, the CDR3 is TGTGCCATCAGAAGCGGGACAGGGGGATCCTACGAGCAGTACTTC. Translating gives CAIRSGTGGSYEQYF.

This rearrangement joins TRBV6-1 to TRBJ1-2; D is undetermined. In germline, CDR1 is MNHNS, CDR2 SASEGT. V lost 3 bases and J lost 3, with 8 bases in between. The CDR3 has 13 residues. CDR3 sequence (DNA): TGTGCCAGCAGTGACCTATCGGACTATGGCTACACCTTC. It specifies CASSDLSDYGYTF.

V gene TRBV2 combines with J gene TRBJ1-2; TRBD1 is a possible D gene (6 bases). Per germline, CDR1 SNHLY and CDR2 FYNNEI. This CDR3 is 14 amino acids long. V shed 6 bases and J shed 2 bases, with 13 bases lying between them. The CDR3 nucleotides are TGTGCCAGCAGCATGATGACAGGAAACTATGGCTACACCTTC. Translating gives CASSMMTGNYGYTF.

The rearrangement uses TRBV29-1 and TRBJ2-1, with D maybe TRBD1 (5 bases). Germline V CDR1 and CDR2: SQVTM, ANQGSEA. This CDR3 has 13 residues. Trimming pared 8 bases from V and 6 bases from J, leaving 17 bases between. CDR3: CSPLDLDSNEQFF. In nucleotides, the CDR3 is TGCAGCCCCCTGGATCTCGACAGCAATGAGCAGTTCTTC.

This chain connects TRBV30 to TRBJ2-5, with TRBD1 matching 8 bases. The CDR3 sequence is 14 residues long. Unmatched junction bases numbered 10, after V lost 5 bases and J lost 5 bases. In germline, CDR1 is GTSNPN, CDR2 SVGIG (reference sequence). The CDR3 nucleotides are TGTGCCTGGGCCGGGACAGGTTTCCTCGAGACCCAGTACTTC. It specifies CAWAGTGFLETQYF.

V usage is TRBV5-1 and J usage is TRBJ2-1; 10 nucleotides agree with TRBD2. V trimming: 7 bases; J trimming: 6 bases; junction bases outside the gene matches: 10. The germline CDR1 and CDR2 sequences are SGHRS and YFSETQ. This CDR3 has 15 amino acids. This CDR3 is CASLVSGGAVNEQFF. The CDR3 DNA sequence: TGCGCCAGCTTGGTAAGCGGGGGGGCCGTCAATGAGCAGTTCTTC.

The rearrangement joins TRBV10-3 to TRBJ1-2, with 7 bases that match TRBD1. Per germline, CDR1 ENHRY and CDR2 SYGVKD. The CDR3 totals 16 residues. The trim removed 5 bases at V and 4 bases at J, leaving 13 bases unmatched. CDR3 in amino acids: CAISLTRGQLSYGYTF. CDR3 sequence (DNA): TGTGCCATCAGTCTAACCCGGGGACAGCTCAGCTATGGCTACACCTTC.

This chain joins TRBV3-1 (or the pseudogene TRBV3-2) and TRBJ1-1; D possibly corresponds to TRBD1 (5 bases). V was trimmed by 4 bases and J by 1 base, leaving 19 bases between them. CDR1 and CDR2 from the germline V gene are LGHDT and YNNKEL (reference sequence). This CDR3 spans 17 amino acids. The DNA of the CDR3 is TGTGCCAGCAGCCCGCACGCCGGGGGACGGGAGAACACTGAAGCTTTCTTT. Translating it yields CASSPHAGGRENTEAFF.

The rearrangement joins TRBV3-1 (or the pseudogene TRBV3-2) to TRBJ2-3; D ambiguous. This CDR3 contains 13 residues. The germline V gene encodes CDR1 LGHDT and CDR2 YNNKEL (reference sequence). The germline V and J ends were trimmed by 3 bases and 0 bases, with 4 bases remaining between them. The CDR3 loop reads CASSHSSTDTQYF. CDR3 in DNA: TGTGCCAGCAGCCATAGTAGCACAGATACGCAGTATTTT.